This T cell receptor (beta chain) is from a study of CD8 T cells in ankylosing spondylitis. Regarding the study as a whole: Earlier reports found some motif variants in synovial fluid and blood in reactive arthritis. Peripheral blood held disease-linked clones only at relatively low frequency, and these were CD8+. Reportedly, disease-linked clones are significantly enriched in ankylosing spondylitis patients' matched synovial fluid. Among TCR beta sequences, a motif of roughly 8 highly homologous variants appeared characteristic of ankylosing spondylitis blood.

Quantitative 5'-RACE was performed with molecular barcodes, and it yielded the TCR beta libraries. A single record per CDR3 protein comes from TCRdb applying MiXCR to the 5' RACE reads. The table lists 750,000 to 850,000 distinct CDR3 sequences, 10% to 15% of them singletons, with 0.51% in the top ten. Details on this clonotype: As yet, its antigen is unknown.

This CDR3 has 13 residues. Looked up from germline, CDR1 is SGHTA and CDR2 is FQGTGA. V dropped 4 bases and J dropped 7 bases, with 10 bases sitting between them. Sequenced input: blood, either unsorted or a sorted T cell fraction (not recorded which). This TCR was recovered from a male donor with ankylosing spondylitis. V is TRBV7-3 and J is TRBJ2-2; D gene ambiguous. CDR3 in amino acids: CASSSSNGGELFF. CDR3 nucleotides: TGTGCCAGCAGCTCGAGTAACGGCGGGGAGCTGTTTTTT.